These 3 T cell receptor beta chains originate from one sample sequenced in a study of read filtering for tumor transcriptome and immune sequencing. This library used approximately 370 ng RNA and molecular barcoded adaptors spanning alpha/delta and beta/gamma chains. Using its own MiXCR run on the reads, TCRdb lists one record per CDR3 protein. The profile shows approximately 23,000 distinct CDR3 sequences, approximately 22% of them singletons. Sequencing was done on a sample of a population of CD138-negative cells sorted from bone marrow. The receptors were gathered from a donor aged 40 or over with multiple myeloma.

This clonotype was seen at least ten times. The J gene is TRBJ2-7, the V gene TRBV6-6; TRBD2 aligns across 9 bases. Germline CDR1 MNHNY, CDR2 SVGAGI (reference sequence). The CDR3 runs to 19 residues. J was trimmed by 5 bases and V by 0 bases; bases with no gene match: 17. The CDR3 nucleotides read TGTGCCAGCAGTTACTCGGGACTCCGCGCGGGAGGGCCGCCTAACGAGCAGTACTTC. Translation: CASSYSGLRAGGPPNEQYF.

This clonotype ranks as medium-sized. J is TRBJ2-2 and V is TRBV3-1, with TRBD2 identical over 8 bases. Germline loops: CDR1 LGHDT, CDR2 YNNKEL (reference sequence). The CDR3 is 15 residues long. V lost 4 bases to trimming and J lost 6 bases; unmatched junction nucleotides: 7. CDR3 sequence reads: CASSPHPTSAGELFF. In DNA, the CDR3 is TGTGCCAGCAGCCCTCATCCGACTAGCGCCGGGGAGCTGTTTTTT. The full variable domain, its missing parts supplied by reference TRBV3-1 and TRBJ2-2, is DTAVSQTPKYLVTQMGNDKSIKCEQNLGHDTMYWYKQDSKKFLKIMFSYNNKELIINETVPNRFSPKSPDKAHLNLHINSLELGDSAVYFCASSPHPTSAGELFFGEGSRLTVL.

The CDR3 is CSCPSSFSGSGSSYNEQFF. The CDR3 region has the DNA TGCAGCTGTCCCTCCTCGTTTAGCGGGAGTGGGAGCTCCTACAATGAGCAGTTCTTC. The chain is built from TRBV29-1 and TRBJ2-1; 9 bases fit TRBD2. Germline CDR1 and CDR2: SQVTM and ANQGSEA. CDR3 length: 19 amino acids. J was trimmed by 0 bases and V by 8 bases; bases with no gene match: 20.